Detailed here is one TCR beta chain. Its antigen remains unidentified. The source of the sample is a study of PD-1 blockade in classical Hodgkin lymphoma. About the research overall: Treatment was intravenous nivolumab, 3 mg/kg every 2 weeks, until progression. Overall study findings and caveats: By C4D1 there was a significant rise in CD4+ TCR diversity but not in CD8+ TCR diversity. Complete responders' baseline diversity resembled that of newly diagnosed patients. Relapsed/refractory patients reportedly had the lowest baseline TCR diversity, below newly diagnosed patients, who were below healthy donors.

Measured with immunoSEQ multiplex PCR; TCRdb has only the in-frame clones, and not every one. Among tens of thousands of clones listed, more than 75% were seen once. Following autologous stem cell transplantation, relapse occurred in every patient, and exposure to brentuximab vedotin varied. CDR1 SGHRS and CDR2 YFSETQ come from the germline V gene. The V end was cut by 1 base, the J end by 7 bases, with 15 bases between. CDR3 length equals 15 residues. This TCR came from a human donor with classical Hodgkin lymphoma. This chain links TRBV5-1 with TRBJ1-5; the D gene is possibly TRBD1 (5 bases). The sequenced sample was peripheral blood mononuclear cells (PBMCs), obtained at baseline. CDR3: CASSLNPRDDQPQHF. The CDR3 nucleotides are TGCGCCAGCAGCTTGAACCCCCGGGACGACCAGCCCCAGCATTTT. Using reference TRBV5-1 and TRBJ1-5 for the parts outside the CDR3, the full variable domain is KAGVTQTPRYLIKTRGQQVTLSCSPISGHRSVSWYQQTPGQGLQFLFEYFSETQRNKGNFPGRFSGRQFSNSRSEMNVSTLELGDSALYLCASSLNPRDDQPQHFGDGTRLSIL.